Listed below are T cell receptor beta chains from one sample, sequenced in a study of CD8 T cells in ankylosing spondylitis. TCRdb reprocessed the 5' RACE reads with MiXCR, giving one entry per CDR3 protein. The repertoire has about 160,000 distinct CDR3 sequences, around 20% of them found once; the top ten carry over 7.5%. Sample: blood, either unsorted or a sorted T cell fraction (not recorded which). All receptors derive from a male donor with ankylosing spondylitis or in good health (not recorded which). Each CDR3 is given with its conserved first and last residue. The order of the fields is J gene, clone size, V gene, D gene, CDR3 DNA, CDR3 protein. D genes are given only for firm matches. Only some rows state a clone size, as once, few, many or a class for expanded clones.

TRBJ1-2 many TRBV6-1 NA TGTGCCAGCAGGGGGGGGGCAGACCCCTATGGCTACACCTTC CASRGGADPYGYTF
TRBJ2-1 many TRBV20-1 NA TGCAGTGCCCTACAGGGAGTCCTCAATGAGCAGTTCTTC CSALQGVLNEQFF
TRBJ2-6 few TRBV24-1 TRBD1 TGTGCCACCAGTGATCCGACAGGGGCATCCTCTGGGGCCAACGTCCTGACTTTC CATSDPTGASSGANVLTF
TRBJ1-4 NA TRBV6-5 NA TGTGCCAGCAGTTACTCGAAAGTCAGAAATGAAAAACTGTTTTTT CASSYSKVRNEKLFF
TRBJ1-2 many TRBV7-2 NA TGTGCCAGCAGCTCCCTTAGCCGTGGCTACACCTTC CASSSLSRGYTF
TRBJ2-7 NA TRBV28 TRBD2 TGTGCCAGCAGTTTCCCTAGCGGGAGATACTACGAGCAGTACTTC CASSFPSGRYYEQYF
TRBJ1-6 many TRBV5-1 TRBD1 TGCGCCAGCAGCTTGGTTGGACAGGGGAATAATTCACCCCTCCACTTT CASSLVGQGNNSPLHF
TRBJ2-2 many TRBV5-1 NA TGCGCCAGCAGCTTGGTCGGGTACACCGGGGAGCTGTTTTTT CASSLVGYTGELFF
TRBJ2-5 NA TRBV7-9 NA TGTGCCAGCAGCTTAGTTCCCCGGCAGACAGAGACCCAGTACTTC CASSLVPRQTETQYF
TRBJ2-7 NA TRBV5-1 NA TGCGCCAGCAGCCTTTCGCCCCGCGAGCAGTACTTC CASSLSPREQYF
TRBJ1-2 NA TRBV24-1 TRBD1 TGTGCCACCAGTGATCGACAGGGCGGAGGCTACACCTTC CATSDRQGGGYTF
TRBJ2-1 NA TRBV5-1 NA TGCGCCAGCAGCTTGGAGGACAATCGCAATGAGCGGTTCTTC CASSLEDNRNERFF
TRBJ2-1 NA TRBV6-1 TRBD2 TGTGCCAGCAGATCCACACGAGGGACTAGCGACAGAAACAATGAGCAGTTCTTC CASRSTRGTSDRNNEQFF
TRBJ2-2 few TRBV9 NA TGTGCCAGCAGCGCGAATCCAGCGAAGGGCACCGGGGAGCTGTTTTTT CASSANPAKGTGELFF
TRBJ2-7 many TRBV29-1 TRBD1 TGCAGCCTTGGGGACAGCCTTTCCTACGAGCAGTACTTC CSLGDSLSYEQYF
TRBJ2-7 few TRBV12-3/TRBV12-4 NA TGTGCCAGCAGTTTGCCAGCGAGCTACGAGCAGTACTTC CASSLPASYEQYF
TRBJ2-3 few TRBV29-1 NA TGCAGCGTTGTTCCCAGGAGCACAGATACGCAGTATTTT CSVVPRSTDTQYF
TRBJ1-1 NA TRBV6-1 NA TGTGCCAGCAGTACAAGGGACGTTTCAGGCACTGAAGCTTTCTTT CASSTRDVSGTEAFF
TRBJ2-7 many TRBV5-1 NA TGCGCCAGCAGCGCGACAGGATACTACGAGCAGTACTTC CASSATGYYEQYF
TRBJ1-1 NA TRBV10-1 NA TGCGCCAGCAGTCTCCGGCGGGACACTGAAGCTTTCTTT CASSLRRDTEAFF
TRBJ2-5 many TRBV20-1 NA TGCAGTGCTAGAGGGACAAGTCAAGAGACCCAGTACTTC CSARGTSQETQYF
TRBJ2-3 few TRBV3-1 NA TGTGCCAGCAGCCAAGTCCGCGGTACGCAGTATTTT CASSQVRGTQYF
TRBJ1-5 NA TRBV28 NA TGTGCCAGCAGGCCCCCGAGTTGGGCGGGGATTCAGCCCCAGCATTTT CASRPPSWAGIQPQHF
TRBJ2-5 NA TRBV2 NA TGTGCCAGCAGTGAAGCCAGGAAGACCCAGTACTTC CASSEARKTQYF
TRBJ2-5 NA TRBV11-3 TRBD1 TGTGCCAGCAGCTCCCGGACAGGGGGGATGGAGACCCAGTACTTC CASSSRTGGMETQYF
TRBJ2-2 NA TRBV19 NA TGTGCCAGTAGTAACCAGGTGAACACCGGGGAGCTGTTTTTT CASSNQVNTGELFF
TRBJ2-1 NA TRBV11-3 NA TGTGCCAGCAGCTTAGACGGGAGCTTCAATGAGCAGTTCTTC CASSLDGSFNEQFF
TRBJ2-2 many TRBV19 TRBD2 TGTGCCAGTAGTATACTAGCGGGGGGGACCGGGGAGCTGTTTTTT CASSILAGGTGELFF
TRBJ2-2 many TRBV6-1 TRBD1 TGTGCCAGCAGCCCGGACAGGTCTAACACCGGGGAGCTGTTTTTT CASSPDRSNTGELFF
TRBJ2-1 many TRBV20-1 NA TGCAGTGCTAACGGACCGGAGGGCTCCTACAATGAGCAGTTCTTC CSANGPEGSYNEQFF
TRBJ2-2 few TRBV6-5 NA TGTGCCAGCAGTTTCCGGCCGGACACCGGGGAGCTGTTTTTT CASSFRPDTGELFF
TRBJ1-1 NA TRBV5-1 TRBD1 TGCGCCAGCAGCAGGACAGGGGATAGCACTGAAGCTTTCTTT CASSRTGDSTEAFF
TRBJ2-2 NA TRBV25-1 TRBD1 TGTGCCAGCAGTGAATTGGTGGCAGGGGGCGTCAGTAGGGCCGGGGAGCTGTTTTTT CASSELVAGGVSRAGELFF
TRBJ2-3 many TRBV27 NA TGTGCCAGCGTAGTGAGGCAGGGGTTCACAGATACGCAGTATTTT CASVVRQGFTDTQYF
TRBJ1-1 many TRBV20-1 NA TGCAGTGCTAGATTCGACACCTCTGAAGCTTTCTTT CSARFDTSEAFF
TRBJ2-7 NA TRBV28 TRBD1 TGTGCCAGCAACAGGGGGCCCTACGAGCAGTACTTC CASNRGPYEQYF
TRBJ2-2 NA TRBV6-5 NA TGTGCCAGCAGGGGGAAGAAAGGGCTAACCGGGGAGCTGTTTTTT CASRGKKGLTGELFF
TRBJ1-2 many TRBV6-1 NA TGTGCCAGCAGCCCCGACGGCCAGCGCGGCTACACCTTC CASSPDGQRGYTF
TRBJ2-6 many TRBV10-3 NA TGTGCCACATCCGGCCACTCTGGGGCCAACGTCCTGACTTTC CATSGHSGANVLTF
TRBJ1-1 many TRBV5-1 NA TGCGCCAGCGTTGGGGACACTGAAGCTTTCTTT CASVGDTEAFF
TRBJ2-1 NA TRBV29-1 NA TGCAGCGTTGACCCTAGCTTCTACAATGAGCAGTTCTTC CSVDPSFYNEQFF
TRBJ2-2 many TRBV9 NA TGTGCCAGCAGCGTAGGATGGTTTGGGGACACCGGGGAGCTGTTTTTT CASSVGWFGDTGELFF
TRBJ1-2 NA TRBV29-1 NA TGCAGCGTTGAGGGGGCAGGGTTACTTAACTATGGCTACACCTTC CSVEGAGLLNYGYTF
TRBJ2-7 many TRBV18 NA TGTGCCAGCTCACTTGGACAGCGATTCTACGAGCAGTACTTC CASSLGQRFYEQYF
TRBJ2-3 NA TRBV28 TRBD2 TGTGCCAGCAGTCATACGACTAGCGGGAGGGATACGCAGTATTTT CASSHTTSGRDTQYF
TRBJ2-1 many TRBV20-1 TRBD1 TGCAGTGCTAGGACAGGGAGCACTTCCTACAATGAGCAGTTCTTC CSARTGSTSYNEQFF
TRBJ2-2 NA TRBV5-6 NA TGTGCCAGGGGCCCCCCGACCCTCTCCGGGGAGCTGTTTTTT CARGPPTLSGELFF
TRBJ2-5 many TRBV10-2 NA TGCGCCAGCAGTACAGGATACCGAGAGACCCAGTACTTC CASSTGYRETQYF
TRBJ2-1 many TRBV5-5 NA TGTGCCAGCAGCTTGGGCTACGATGAGCAGTTCTTC CASSLGYDEQFF
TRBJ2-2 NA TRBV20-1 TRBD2 TGCAGTGCTAGAACGCTAGCGGGCAACACCGAGGAGCTGTTTTTT CSARTLAGNTEELFF